This entry lists 14 T cell receptor beta chains sequenced from one sample in a study of T cell responses to AZD1222 COVID-19 vaccine. The assay was immunoSEQ multiplex PCR, and TCRdb's table has in-frame clones only and misses some. The table lists about 160,000 clones, 92% of them singletons, with around 4.6% in the top ten. The input for sequencing was peripheral blood, taken on day 0 of MenACWY control vaccination. These receptors came from an adult in good health.

The chain employs TRBV7-9 and TRBJ2-3, with D tentatively TRBD2 (6 bases). The CDR3 has 16 amino acids. Germline CDR1 is SEHNR and CDR2 is FQNEAQ (reference sequence). Trimming removed 5 bases at V and 3 bases at J, with 18 bases between. The CDR3 DNA is TGTGCCAGCAGCCACGCCCCGAGCGGGTTGACAGATACGCAGTATTTT. Translating gives CASSHAPSGLTDTQYF.

The V call is TRBV27, the J call TRBJ2-3; 10 bases map to TRBD2. The CDR3 totals 18 residues. With V trimmed by 2 bases and J by 2 bases, 10 bases remained unmatched. Germline CDR1 and CDR2: MNHEY and SMNVEV (reference sequence). CDR3 sequence (DNA): TGTGCCAGCAGTTTACGGCTAGCGGGAGTGGGGAACACAGATACGCAGTATTTT. Translating gives CASSLRLAGVGNTDTQYF.

Only one count was recorded for this clone. The identical CDR3 is also encoded by other nucleotide sequences in the sample. The genes are TRBV27 and TRBJ1-4; 8 nucleotides agree with TRBD1. Germline assignment: CDR1 MNHEY and CDR2 SMNVEV (reference sequence). This CDR3 is 14 amino acids long. V dropped 2 bases and J dropped 5; count of bases not matched to a gene: 1. The chain's CDR3 is CASSLRTGNEKLFF. The CDR3 coding sequence is TGTGCCAGCAGTTTACGGACAGGGAATGAAAAACTGTTTTTT.

V gene TRBV5-6 combines with J gene TRBJ2-1; D uncertain. Trimming shortened V by 3 bases and J by 8 bases, and 6 bases separated the two germline ends. CDR1 and CDR2 (germline): SGHDT, YYEEEE. The CDR3 has 11 residues. Here the CDR3 reads CASSSQDEQFF. In nucleotides, the CDR3 is TGTGCCAGCAGCTCTCAGGATGAGCAGTTCTTC.

V is TRBV6-5 and J is TRBJ2-7; 7 nucleotides agree with TRBD1. The CDR3 extends over 12 amino acids. Germline lookup yields CDR1 MNHEY and CDR2 SVGAGI. The trim removed 4 bases at V and 4 bases at J, leaving 1 base unmatched. In DNA, the CDR3 is TGTGCCAGCAGTTTACAGGGGTACGAGCAGTACTTC. Its protein is CASSLQGYEQYF.

The chain employs TRBV30 and TRBJ1-6; 9 bases match TRBD1. In germline, CDR1 is GTSNPN, CDR2 SVGIG (reference sequence). Germline trimming cut 3 bases from V and 10 bases from J; bases unmatched to any gene: 10. The CDR3 loop spans 15 amino acids. The CDR3 region has the DNA TGTGCCTGGAGAAAAGGACAGGGGCTGAGATCACCCCTCCACTTT. Protein: CAWRKGQGLRSPLHF.

Of note for this clone: Other nucleotide sequences from this sample produce the same CDR3. The chain carries TRBV9 and TRBJ2-7, with 7 bases that match TRBD1. The V segment lost 0 bases and the J segment 2 bases; nucleotides outside the gene matches: 2. The germline gives CDR1 SGDLS, CDR2 YYNGEE. The CDR3 is made up of 14 amino acids. The CDR3 region has the DNA TGTGCCAGCAGCGTAGGGGACAGACCCTACGAGCAGTACTTC. Protein product: CASSVGDRPYEQYF.

The chain joins TRBV19 to TRBJ1-2; tentative D call: TRBD1 (5 bases). Germline assignment: CDR1 LNHDA and CDR2 SQIVND (reference sequence). V lost 6 bases to trimming and J lost 7 bases, with 9 bases between them. The CDR3 is 11 residues long. For the CDR3, the DNA is TGTGCCAGTAGCCAGCAGGGTGGCTACACCTTC. Residues: CASSQQGGYTF.

This chain links TRBV7-3 with TRBJ2-2, with 7 bases identical to TRBD2. V was pared by 2 bases and J by 1 base, with 4 bases of the junction left unmatched. Germline V gene data show CDR1 as SGHTA and CDR2 as FQGTGA. CDR3 size: 16 residues. CDR3: CASSLYSGRNTGELFF. DNA for the CDR3: TGTGCCAGCAGCTTATATAGCGGGCGGAACACCGGGGAGCTGTTTTTT.

The chain recombines TRBV4-1 with TRBJ1-5, with a weak D call TRBD1 (5 bases). The V end was cut by 4 bases, the J end by 2 bases, with 9 bases between. The CDR3 sequence is 14 residues long. Germline lookup yields CDR1 MGHRA and CDR2 YSYEKL. Here the CDR3 DNA reads TGCGCCAGCAGCCCAAGCAGGGGCAATCAGCCCCAGCATTTT. It is translated as CASSPSRGNQPQHF.

The CDR3 DNA sequence: TGTGCCAGTAGTTTGGACAGACTCTCCTACGAGCAGTACTTC. Protein sequence: CASSLDRLSYEQYF. The chain has TRBV19 and TRBJ2-7; D is perhaps TRBD1 (6 bases). V was shortened by 5 bases and J by 0 bases, with 11 bases between the two germline ends. This CDR3 is built from 14 residues. In germline, CDR1 is LNHDA, CDR2 SQIVND (reference sequence).

The gene calls are TRBV7-2 and TRBJ2-4, with D maybe TRBD2 (6 bases). The germline CDR1 and CDR2 sequences are SGHTA and FQGNSA. This CDR3 is 13 amino acids long. Trimming took 8 bases from V and 10 from J, leaving 18 bases between them. The CDR3 region is CASGGPLGSIQYF. DNA of the CDR3: TGTGCCAGCGGAGGGCCACTAGGCAGTATTCAGTACTTC.

The chain couples TRBV5-8 to TRBJ1-6; D perhaps matches TRBD1 (5 bases). V lost 1 base and J 1 base, leaving 15 bases between the germline ends. Looked up from germline, CDR1 is SGHTS and CDR2 is YDEGEE. There are 18 residues in the CDR3. The CDR3 reads CASSLYQGGWSYNSPLHF. CDR3 coding DNA: TGTGCCAGCAGCTTGTACCAGGGTGGTTGGTCCTATAATTCACCCCTCCACTTT.

This chain links TRBV11-3 with TRBJ2-7; TRBD2 matches 8 bases. The trim removed 5 bases at V and 0 bases at J, leaving 9 bases unmatched. Germline CDR1 and CDR2: SGHNT and YENEEA. The CDR3 spans 16 residues. The chain's CDR3 is CASSRDREGFSYEQYF. CDR3 DNA: TGTGCCAGCAGCCGCGATCGGGAGGGCTTCTCCTACGAGCAGTACTTC.